This section outlines one T cell receptor beta chain sequence together with its context. The data stem from a study of blood T cell repertoires in COVID-19. The germline gives CDR1 SNHLY, CDR2 FYNNEI. Deletions cut 5 bases from V and 6 bases from J, with 17 bases between. The CDR3 totals 15 residues. In the original processing: Estimation of nucleated cell counts relied on the amplification of reference gene primers. Some clones are missing from TCRdb's copy, which holds only in-frame ones; the method was immunoSEQ multiplex PCR. V, J and clone size derive from that table, while D and trimming were established from the DNA sequence. The data contain approximately 260,000 clones, 75% to 90% of them singletons.

The gene calls are TRBV2 and TRBJ2-1; D may be TRBD2 (7 bases). Sequenced material: peripheral blood. The receptor was derived from a human donor in a cohort sampled during active COVID-19. Here the CDR3 DNA reads TGTGCCAGCAGTAAAGAGGGGGGGCTTGGCAATGAGCAGTTCTTC. Translating gives CASSKEGGLGNEQFF.